A single T cell receptor (beta chain) is shown here with its context. Its antigen is as yet unknown. This sample is part of a study of cytomegalovirus exposure and HLA in healthy donors. Findings and limits, study-wide: Productive status was seen about 90% or about 30% of the time for most TCR beta V segments in an earlier analysis.

PCR was performed using 60 Vbeta and 13 Jbeta primers. Measured with immunoSEQ multiplex PCR; TCRdb has only the in-frame clones, and not every one. This table holds fewer than 150,000 clones. CDR1 is SGHVS, CDR2 FNYEAQ, per germline. This CDR3 region has 17 residues. The V gene end was trimmed by 0 bases and the J gene end by 5 bases; junction bases not matched to a gene: 10. Sequenced sample: PBMCs. This receptor was obtained from a man aged 40-55 years in good health and CMV-seronegative. The gene calls are TRBV7-6 and TRBJ2-3; 8 bases are shared with TRBD2. CDR3 in amino acids: CASSLAQERGLGDTQYF. The CDR3 coding sequence is TGTGCCAGCAGCTTAGCGCAAGAGCGGGGGTTGGGAGATACGCAGTATTTT. Full variable domain (remainder filled in from reference TRBV7-6 and TRBJ2-3): GAGVSQSPRYKVTKRGQDVALRCDPISGHVSLYWYRQALGQGPEFLTYFNYEAQQDKSGLPNDRFSAERPEGSISTLTIQRTEQRDSAMYRCASSLAQERGLGDTQYFGPGTRLTVL.